This T cell receptor beta chain was captured in a study of shared clonotypes between healthy human individuals. Study information: Each donor had three CD4 naive, three CD4 memory, two CD8 naive and one CD8 memory plate. General study findings and limits: Sampling was confined to blood; repertoires within tissues likely differ.

CDR1 and CDR2 (germline): LNHDA, SQIVND (reference sequence). The length of the CDR3 is 16 residues. V lost 5 bases and J lost 6; bases outside the gene matches: 11. Template for every sorted-subset replicate PCR totaled around 200 ng DNA, around 33,000 T cell genomes. Libraries were prepared by immunoSEQ multiplex PCR; TCRdb keeps only in-frame clonotypes and omits some of them. The sample records some 740,000 clones, 80% to 95% being singletons. A remark on this clone: Its target is not known.

CD45RO-negative, CCR7-selected cells formed the naive CD8 fraction, which excluded terminally differentiated effector memory CD45RA+ cells. The chain is built from TRBV19 and TRBJ1-1; TRBD1 aligns across 11 bases. The sequencing sample was made of naive CD8+ T cells sorted from blood. The sequence came from a man aged 25 to 40 in good health. CDR3 sequence reads: CASSALPGQGVAEAFF. CDR3 DNA sequence: TGTGCCAGTAGTGCGCTGCCGGGACAGGGGGTCGCTGAAGCTTTCTTT.